This record concerns one T cell receptor beta chain sequence. Via MiXCR, TCRdb re-called the PCR reads, giving one row per CDR3 protein. The sample lists around 10,000 distinct CDR3 sequences, around 42% seen once, with 33% in the top ten. Samples came from patients with localized non-small cell lung adenocarcinoma. This record belongs to a study of CD4 and CD8 cells across lung adenocarcinoma regions. This CDR3 spans 14 amino acids. V was shortened by 3 bases and J by 1 base, with 9 bases between the two germline ends. From germline, CDR1 is MNHEY and CDR2 SVGAGI. Specimen: CD8+ T cells from the margin of a lung tumor. This chain joins TRBV6-5 and TRBJ1-1; tentative D call: TRBD1 (6 bases). The clonotype originates from a male donor with lung adenocarcinoma. The CD4 and CD8 labels of this study may be unreliable. In DNA form, the CDR3 reads TGTGCCAGCAGTTATAGGGGGACGAACACTGAAGCTTTCTTT. As protein: CASSYRGTNTEAFF.